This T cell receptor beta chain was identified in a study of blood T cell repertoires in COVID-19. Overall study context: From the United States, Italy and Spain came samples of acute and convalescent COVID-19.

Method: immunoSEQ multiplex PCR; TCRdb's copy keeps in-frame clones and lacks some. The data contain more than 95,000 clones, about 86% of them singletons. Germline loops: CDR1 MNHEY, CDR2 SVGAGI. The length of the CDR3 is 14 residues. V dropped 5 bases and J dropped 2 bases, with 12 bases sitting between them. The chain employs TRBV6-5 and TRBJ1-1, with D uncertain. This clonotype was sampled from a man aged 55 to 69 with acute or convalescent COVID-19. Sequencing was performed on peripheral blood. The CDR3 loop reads CASSLREGNTEAFF. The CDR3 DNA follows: TGTGCCAGCAGTCTAAGAGAGGGTAACACTGAAGCTTTCTTT.